A single sample gave rise to the 30 T cell receptor beta chains below, sequenced in a study of shared clonotypes between healthy human individuals. Repertoires were generated with immunoSEQ multiplex PCR, while TCRdb's copy carries only in-frame clones and drops some. The table has about 2.4 million clones, over 85% seen once. The sample taken for sequencing was naive CD4+ T cells sorted from blood. Subset indicated: CD45RA+ positively selected. The receptors here all came from a man between 18 and 35 years old in good health.

This chain links TRBV27 with TRBJ2-3; TRBD1 matches at 7 bases. This CDR3 is built from 16 residues. V shed 5 bases and J 2 bases; nucleotides not matched to a gene: 10. The germline V gene has CDR1 MNHEY and CDR2 SMNVEV (reference sequence). The CDR3 reads CASSTWTGLNTDTQYF. The CDR3 DNA reads as TGTGCCAGCAGTACTTGGACAGGATTAAACACAGATACGCAGTATTTT.

The CDR3 spells CASSLGTSLNNEQFF. The CDR3 DNA sequence: TGTGCCAGCAGCTTAGGCACTAGCCTCAACAATGAGCAGTTCTTC. The V call is TRBV7-3, the J call TRBJ2-1, with TRBD2 as a possible D gene (6 bases). The CDR3 length is 15 residues. CDR1 and CDR2 from the germline V gene are SGHTA and FQGTGA. V was trimmed by 2 bases and J by 5 bases, leaving 13 bases between them.

This chain uses TRBV6-5 with TRBJ1-1; 7 bases align to TRBD1. The CDR3 covers 15 residues. With 4 bases clipped from V and 7 bases from J, the junction kept 12 bases outside the gene matches. Germline V lookup: CDR1 MNHEY, CDR2 SVGAGI. The CDR3 is CASSSLGDRDSEAFF. Here the CDR3 DNA reads TGTGCCAGCAGTTCACTAGGAGACAGGGACAGTGAAGCTTTCTTT.

This clone came up once. The chain carries TRBV19 and TRBJ2-7, with 10 nucleotides matching TRBD2. The germline gives CDR1 LNHDA, CDR2 SQIVND (reference sequence). This CDR3 spans 17 amino acids. The J segment lost 4 bases and the V segment lost 1 base, leaving 10 bases of the junction unmatched. CDR3 loop: CASSIGLNSGGIYEQYF. Written as DNA, the CDR3 is TGTGCCAGTAGTATAGGCCTCAATAGCGGGGGGATTTACGAGCAGTACTTC.

This rearrangement joins TRBV6-1 to TRBJ1-2, with 11 bases lining up with TRBD1. CDR1 and CDR2 from the germline V gene are MNHNS and SASEGT. V trimming: 3 bases; J trimming: 4 bases; junction bases outside the gene matches: 4. The CDR3 spans 15 residues. In DNA, the CDR3 is TGTGCCAGCAGTGACGGACAGGGGGCGATCTATGGCTACACCTTC. Residues: CASSDGQGAIYGYTF.

The chain joins TRBV10-3 to TRBJ1-2; D gene uncertain. The CDR3 length is 14 residues. The germline V and J ends were trimmed by 0 bases and 4 bases, with 9 bases remaining between them. Per the germline V gene, CDR1 is ENHRY and CDR2 is SYGVKD. The CDR3 here is CAISESRERYGYTF. The CDR3 DNA follows: TGTGCCATCAGTGAGTCTCGGGAGCGCTATGGCTACACCTTC.

The chain combines TRBV30 with TRBJ2-7; 7 positions match TRBD1. V dropped 5 bases and J dropped 3; count of bases not matched to a gene: 4. Germline CDR1 is GTSNPN and CDR2 is SVGIG (reference sequence). This CDR3 is built from 12 residues. The CDR3 reads CAWGDSRYEQYF. The CDR3 bases are TGTGCCTGGGGGGACAGTCGCTACGAGCAGTACTTC.

This chain uses TRBV9 with TRBJ2-7; 10 bases match TRBD1. V gave up 4 bases and J gave up 2 bases; unmatched junction bases: 3. The CDR3 is 14 residues long. Germline V CDR1 and CDR2: SGDLS, YYNGEE. The CDR3 loop is CASSRGQGAYEQYF. CDR3 in DNA: TGTGCCAGCAGCCGAGGACAGGGGGCCTACGAGCAGTACTTC.

The DNA for the CDR3 is TGTGCCAGCAAACTACTAGGGACAGCTGAGCAGTTCTTC. The encoded protein is CASKLLGTAEQFF. V usage is TRBV6-1 and J usage is TRBJ2-1; 7 bases fit TRBD1. The CDR3 is 13 amino acids. CDR1 is MNHNS, CDR2 SASEGT, per germline. Losses at the gene ends were 7 bases for V and 9 bases for J; bases not matched to a gene: 9.

In this sample, this clone turned up a few times. The chain has TRBV29-1 and TRBJ1-1; D gene unclear. Germline V gene sequence: CDR1 SQVTM, CDR2 ANQGSEA. V was pared by 5 bases and J by 0 bases, with 7 bases between. This CDR3 has 12 residues. The CDR3 DNA reads TGCAGCGTTCTCCACTTGAACACTGAAGCTTTCTTT. Translated, it gives CSVLHLNTEAFF.

The chain links TRBV6-1 to TRBJ1-2; D not resolved. V lost 6 bases to trimming and J lost 0 bases, with 14 bases between them. The CDR3 runs 15 residues. Germline V gene sequence: CDR1 MNHNS, CDR2 SASEGT. This CDR3 is CASRAIDEANYGYTF. The CDR3 bases are TGTGCCAGCAGAGCAATCGACGAAGCTAACTATGGCTACACCTTC.

The rearrangement links TRBV6-1 to TRBJ1-5, with D tentatively TRBD1 (6 bases). The germline V and J ends were trimmed by 9 bases and 0 bases, with 12 bases remaining between them. CDR3 length equals 14 residues. Germline V lookup: CDR1 MNHNS, CDR2 SASEGT. Written as DNA, the CDR3 is TGTGCCAGTAGGACAGATTATAGCAATCAGCCCCAGCATTTT. Translation: CASRTDYSNQPQHF.

V and J are TRBV30 and TRBJ2-7, with D perhaps matching TRBD2 (6 bases). The germline gives CDR1 GTSNPN, CDR2 SVGIG (reference sequence). The CDR3 covers 20 residues. V shed 2 bases and J shed 2 bases, with 31 bases lying between them. The CDR3 here is CAWSRGRGPAPGTSPYEQYF. CDR3 coding DNA: TGTGCCTGGAGTCGTGGGCGGGGTCCAGCACCGGGGACGTCGCCCTACGAGCAGTACTTC.

V is TRBV10-3 and J is TRBJ2-7; possible D gene TRBD2, 7 bases. CDR1 is ENHRY, CDR2 SYGVKD, per germline. The V end was cut by 6 bases, the J end by 4 bases, with 13 bases between. The CDR3 runs 13 residues. CDR3 DNA: TGTGCCATCAGCGGGGGGACAAAATACGAGCAGTACTTC. Its protein is CAISGGTKYEQYF.

The rearrangement joins TRBV6-5 to TRBJ2-7; D possibly corresponds to TRBD2 (5 bases). Looked up from germline, CDR1 is MNHEY and CDR2 is SVGAGI. The CDR3 sequence is 14 residues long. Trimming removed 6 bases from V and 2 bases from J, with 14 bases in between. CDR3: CASRMAGSPYEQYF. The CDR3 DNA reads TGTGCCAGCAGGATGGCGGGTTCCCCCTACGAGCAGTACTTC.

This clone appeared a single time. The chain employs TRBV19 and TRBJ2-3, with TRBD1 identical over 9 bases. CDR3 length: 18 amino acids. Looked up from germline, CDR1 is LNHDA and CDR2 is SQIVND (reference sequence). Trimming at V came to 5 bases and at J to 0 bases, leaving 12 bases not matched to a gene. The CDR3 nucleotides read TGTGCCAGTAGTTCAAGACCGATCGGGACAGGGAGCACAGATACGCAGTATTTT. Translated, it gives CASSSRPIGTGSTDTQYF. Together with reference TRBV19 and TRBJ2-3, the CDR3 gives the full variable domain: DGGITQSPKYLFRKEGQNVTLSCEQNLNHDAMYWYRQDPGQGLRLIYYSQIVNDFQKGDIAEGYSVSREKKESFPLTVTSAQKNPTAFYLCASSSRPIGTGSTDTQYFGPGTRLTVL.

V usage is TRBV6-5 and J usage is TRBJ2-1, with D possibly matching TRBD2 (5 bases). In germline, CDR1 is MNHEY, CDR2 SVGAGI. V was trimmed by 6 bases and J by 8 bases, leaving 14 bases between them. The CDR3 is made up of 13 amino acids. The CDR3 DNA is TGTGCCAGCAGGGAGTCGGCGGGCTATGAGCAGTTCTTC. It yields the protein CASRESAGYEQFF.

The sample holds a few counts of this clone. The sample contains more than one DNA sequence encoding this CDR3. This chain connects TRBV5-1 to TRBJ2-3; 7 bases line up with TRBD2. V trimming: 0 bases; J trimming: 2 bases; junction bases outside the gene matches: 0. CDR3 length: 14 residues. Germline assignment: CDR1 SGHRS and CDR2 YFSETQ. The CDR3 coding sequence is TGCGCCAGCAGCTTGGGACTAGCCACAGATACGCAGTATTTT. Amino acid sequence: CASSLGLATDTQYF.

As for this clone: Within the sample, other DNA sequences also encode this same CDR3. The V gene is TRBV11-3, the J gene TRBJ2-3; 10 bases line up with TRBD2. Germline V gene data show CDR1 as SGHNT and CDR2 as YENEEA. J lost 3 bases, V lost 5 bases, and 2 bases had no gene match. The CDR3 totals 14 residues. CDR3 protein: CASSLSGGTDTQYF. The CDR3 DNA reads TGTGCCAGCAGCCTTAGCGGGGGGACAGATACGCAGTATTTT.

V is TRBV27 and J is TRBJ1-6; no clear D gene. This CDR3 contains 14 residues. V shed 7 bases and J shed 6 bases, with 13 bases lying between them. Germline V lookup: CDR1 MNHEY, CDR2 SMNVEV (reference sequence). CDR3 loop: CASNGPGGNSPLHF. The CDR3 region has the DNA TGTGCCAGCAATGGGCCAGGCGGTAATTCACCCCTCCACTTT.

The chain recombines TRBV5-8 with TRBJ1-6, with 9 bases aligning to TRBD1. CDR3 length: 16 residues. Per the germline V gene, CDR1 is SGHTS and CDR2 is YDEGEE. Losses at the gene ends were 4 bases for V and 5 bases for J; bases not matched to a gene: 7. The CDR3 reads CASSTSGQGHNSPLHF. Written as DNA, the CDR3 is TGTGCCAGCAGCACCTCGGGACAGGGCCATAATTCACCCCTCCACTTT.

This chain connects TRBV6-1 to TRBJ1-2; unclear D gene. The germline V gene encodes CDR1 MNHNS and CDR2 SASEGT. Trimming stripped 0 bases from V and 3 bases from J, with 8 bases between. This CDR3 comprises 14 residues. The CDR3 DNA sequence: TGTGCCAGCAGTGAAGCGGTGCCAGACTATGGCTACACCTTC. It codes for CASSEAVPDYGYTF.

The chain couples TRBV30 to TRBJ2-1; 9 bases are shared with TRBD2. This CDR3 is built from 15 residues. J gave up 10 bases and V 0 bases, and 10 bases lay outside the gene matches. Looked up from germline, CDR1 is GTSNPN and CDR2 is SVGIG (reference sequence). The CDR3 DNA sequence: TGTGCCTGGAGTGTGAAGCGGGGGGCTTCTGGGGAGCAGTTCTTC. Amino acids: CAWSVKRGASGEQFF.

Regarding this clone: Different DNA sequences within this sample yield the same CDR3. J is TRBJ1-1 and V is TRBV18; 8 bases are a match to TRBD1. The CDR3 runs to 14 residues. Trimming at V came to 4 bases and at J to 1 base, leaving 2 bases not matched to a gene. In germline, CDR1 is KGHSH, CDR2 LQKENI. As DNA, the CDR3 is TGTGCCAGCTCACTTGGACAGGGGAACACTGAAGCTTTCTTT. This translates into CASSLGQGNTEAFF.

This clone appeared a single time. The chain uses TRBV18 and TRBJ2-3; D gene unclear. The V end lost 0 bases, the J end lost 4 bases, and 8 bases lay between the germline ends. Looked up from germline, CDR1 is KGHSH and CDR2 is LQKENI. The CDR3 runs 14 residues. In DNA, the CDR3 is TGTGCCAGCTCACCACCGGGTAGTTCAGATACGCAGTATTTT. As protein: CASSPPGSSDTQYF. The full variable domain, its missing parts supplied by reference TRBV18 and TRBJ2-3, is NAGVMQNPRHLVRRRGQEARLRCSPMKGHSHVYWYRQLPEEGLKFMVYLQKENIIDESGMPKERFSAEFPKEGPSILRIQQVVRGDSAAYFCASSPPGSSDTQYFGPGTRLTVL.

The chain uses TRBV5-4 and TRBJ2-2; possible D gene TRBD2, 6 bases. CDR1 and CDR2 from the germline V gene are SGHNT and YYREEE (reference sequence). V was shortened by 0 bases and J by 6 bases, with 12 bases between the two germline ends. The CDR3 totals 15 residues. The CDR3 nucleotides read TGTGCCAGCAGCTTGGCCGGGAGTCGGGCCGGGGAGCTGTTTTTT. Translated: CASSLAGSRAGELFF.

The J gene is TRBJ1-6, the V gene TRBV6-5; D is possibly TRBD1 (6 bases). V lost 6 bases and J lost 4, with 13 bases in between. CDR1 and CDR2 from the germline V gene are MNHEY and SVGAGI. The CDR3 runs to 15 residues. The CDR3, as DNA: TGTGCCAGCAGCCCTACCCAGGGGTATAATTCACCCCTCCACTTT. Translating gives CASSPTQGYNSPLHF.

The chain combines TRBV27 with TRBJ1-2; the D gene is possibly TRBD1 (6 bases). The CDR3 sequence is 15 residues long. CDR1 is MNHEY, CDR2 SMNVEV, per germline (reference sequence). V dropped 3 bases and J dropped 2 bases, with 13 bases sitting between them. CDR3 amino acids: CASSFGGTGNYGYTF. In nucleotides, the CDR3 is TGTGCCAGCAGTTTTGGGGGCACGGGAAACTATGGCTACACCTTC.

The genes are TRBV7-2 and TRBJ1-2; the match to TRBD1 covers 9 bases. With V trimmed by 5 bases and J by 5 bases, 9 bases remained unmatched. The germline V gene encodes CDR1 SGHTA and CDR2 FQGNSA. The CDR3 has 15 residues. Here the CDR3 reads CASSTDYRGQYGYTF. CDR3 in DNA: TGTGCCAGCAGCACAGACTACAGGGGGCAATATGGCTACACCTTC.

The gene calls are TRBV14 and TRBJ1-1; D uncertain. The CDR3 runs to 14 residues. The ends were cut back, 6 bases at V and 1 base at J, with 12 bases in the middle. The germline gives CDR1 SGHDN, CDR2 FVKESK. CDR3 protein: CASRPFRANTEAFF. CDR3 sequence (DNA): TGTGCCAGCAGGCCCTTTCGGGCGAACACTGAAGCTTTCTTT.